These 15 T cell receptor beta chains originate from one sample sequenced in a study of cytomegalovirus exposure and HLA in healthy donors. The PCR was carried out with 60 Vbeta primers and 13 Jbeta primers. Repertoires were generated with immunoSEQ multiplex PCR, while TCRdb's copy carries only in-frame clones and drops some. The sample has approximately 160,000 clones, around four fifths seen once. Sequenced input: PBMCs. The receptors come from a male donor in good health and CMV-seropositive.

The V and J genes are TRBV9 and TRBJ2-3; the match to TRBD2 covers 8 bases. The CDR3 is 17 amino acids. Trimming at V came to 3 bases and at J to 0 bases, leaving 9 bases not matched to a gene. In germline, CDR1 is SGDLS, CDR2 YYNGEE. CDR3 in amino acids: CASSESISGESTDTQYF. CDR3 coding DNA: TGTGCCAGCAGCGAATCGATTAGCGGGGAAAGCACAGATACGCAGTATTTT.

This chain joins TRBV19 and TRBJ2-7, with D perhaps matching TRBD2 (6 bases). The germline V and J ends were trimmed by 8 bases and 7 bases, with 15 bases remaining between them. Germline V lookup: CDR1 LNHDA, CDR2 SQIVND (reference sequence). The CDR3 is made up of 12 amino acids. CDR3 DNA sequence: TGTGCCAGTGCAGTGGGACTCGAGGAGCAGTACTTC. Its translation is CASAVGLEEQYF.

This chain uses TRBV14 with TRBJ1-2; D not certain. Trimming left V 1 base short and J 8 bases short, with 14 bases between. CDR1 SGHDN and CDR2 FVKESK come from the germline V gene. This CDR3 contains 14 residues. CDR3: CASSQVRDTVGYTF. The CDR3 nucleotides are TGTGCCAGCAGCCAAGTTAGAGATACCGTGGGCTACACCTTC.

V gene TRBV14 combines with J gene TRBJ2-2; TRBD2 matches 10 bases. V shed 4 bases and J 4 bases; nucleotides not matched to a gene: 9. From germline, CDR1 is SGHDN and CDR2 FVKESK. CDR3 length: 17 residues. The CDR3 sequence is CASSPLAGLVITGELFF. In nucleotides, the CDR3 is TGTGCCAGCAGCCCACTAGCGGGACTAGTAATCACCGGGGAGCTGTTTTTT.

This clone has a single count. As DNA, the CDR3 is TGTGCCAGCAGCCCCTTTCTTCGGGAAGATACGCAGTATTTT. This codes for CASSPFLREDTQYF. The rearrangement links TRBV9 to TRBJ2-3; D possibly corresponds to TRBD2 (5 bases). Trimming removed 4 bases from V and 5 bases from J, with 14 bases in between. Germline lookup yields CDR1 SGDLS and CDR2 YYNGEE. This CDR3 has 14 amino acids.

Here the CDR3 DNA reads TGCGCCAGCAGCCGAAACGGGGAAACCTGGGATGGCTACACCTTC. Amino acid sequence: CASSRNGETWDGYTF. The J gene is TRBJ1-2, the V gene TRBV4-1; no clear D. V lost 4 bases, J lost 6 bases, and 18 bases lay in between. Germline V gives CDR1 MGHRA, CDR2 YSYEKL. There are 15 residues in the CDR3.

The chain is built from TRBV14 and TRBJ2-3; D is possibly TRBD2 (5 bases). Trimming pared 4 bases from V and 2 bases from J, leaving 13 bases between. Germline V CDR1 and CDR2: SGHDN, FVKESK. The CDR3 length is 15 residues. CDR3 nucleotides: TGTGCCAGCAGCCTTGGACTGGCCTCCACAGATACGCAGTATTTT. Protein product: CASSLGLASTDTQYF.

The V gene is TRBV18, the J gene TRBJ2-1; possible D gene TRBD2, 6 bases. The germline V and J ends were trimmed by 5 bases and 0 bases, with 14 bases remaining between them. CDR3 length: 16 amino acids. Germline CDR1 is KGHSH and CDR2 is LQKENI. The CDR3, as DNA: TGTGCCAGCTCATGGGCGACTAGGGGCTCCTACAATGAGCAGTTCTTC. Encoded protein: CASSWATRGSYNEQFF.

The rearrangement joins TRBV4-2 to TRBJ1-1, with D possibly matching TRBD1 (5 bases). The V and J ends lost 1 base and 11 bases respectively, with 14 bases between them. Germline CDR1 reads LGHNA; CDR2 reads YNFKEQ. The CDR3 has 13 residues. The CDR3 sequence: CASSQAGRGSAFF. CDR3 sequence (DNA): TGTGCCAGCAGCCAAGCAGGGAGGGGCTCCGCTTTCTTT.

This chain connects TRBV5-1 to TRBJ2-3; D is uncertain. V gave up 0 bases and J gave up 11 bases, with 10 bases separating them. The CDR3 runs to 12 residues. Germline V gives CDR1 SGHRS, CDR2 YFSETQ. The CDR3 nucleotides are TGCGCCAGCAGCTTGGCGGCAGGCGAGCAGTATTTT. Residues: CASSLAAGEQYF.

The V gene is TRBV4-3, the J gene TRBJ2-2; tentative D call: TRBD2 (6 bases). The germline V and J ends were trimmed by 4 bases and 4 bases, with 13 bases remaining between them. Germline V gene sequence: CDR1 LGHNA, CDR2 YSLEER. The CDR3 sequence is 15 residues long. The CDR3 region has the DNA TGCGCCAGCAGCCCGCGGGGTCGCGGCACCGGGGAGCTGTTTTTT. Translating gives CASSPRGRGTGELFF.

This sequence joins TRBV9 and TRBJ2-5, with TRBD2 matching over 11 bases. Per germline, CDR1 SGDLS and CDR2 YYNGEE. The CDR3 spans 17 residues. Trimming cost V 4 bases and J 5 bases; bases outside gene matches: 13. The CDR3 sequence: CASSSTILAGGGETQYF. CDR3 nucleotide sequence: TGTGCCAGCAGCTCAACCATCCTAGCGGGGGGAGGGGAGACCCAGTACTTC.

V is TRBV5-1 and J is TRBJ2-3; perhaps TRBD2 as D (6 bases). The CDR3 loop spans 14 amino acids. The germline CDR1 and CDR2 sequences are SGHRS and YFSETQ. V was trimmed by 1 base and J by 5 bases, leaving 11 bases between them. CDR3 loop: CASSLTTGGDTQYF. DNA of the CDR3: TGCGCCAGCAGCTTGACCACCGGGGGAGATACGCAGTATTTT.

The CDR3 coding sequence is TGTGCCAGCAGCTCTCCCCCGAGGGGGACCCAAGAGACCCAGTACTTC. It is translated as CASSSPPRGTQETQYF. The chain couples TRBV9 to TRBJ2-5; possibly TRBD1 for D (6 bases). The V end lost 4 bases, the J end lost 1 base, and 17 bases lay between the germline ends. Germline V gene sequence: CDR1 SGDLS, CDR2 YYNGEE. This CDR3 has 16 amino acids.

V gene TRBV5-1 combines with J gene TRBJ2-2, with a weak D call TRBD2 (6 bases). CDR1 is SGHRS and CDR2 is YFSETQ in the germline V gene. This CDR3 comprises 13 residues. Trimming removed 5 bases from V and 6 bases from J, with 11 bases in between. CDR3 sequence: CASSFRGAGELFF. CDR3 in DNA: TGCGCCAGCAGTTTTCGCGGGGCCGGGGAGCTGTTTTTT.